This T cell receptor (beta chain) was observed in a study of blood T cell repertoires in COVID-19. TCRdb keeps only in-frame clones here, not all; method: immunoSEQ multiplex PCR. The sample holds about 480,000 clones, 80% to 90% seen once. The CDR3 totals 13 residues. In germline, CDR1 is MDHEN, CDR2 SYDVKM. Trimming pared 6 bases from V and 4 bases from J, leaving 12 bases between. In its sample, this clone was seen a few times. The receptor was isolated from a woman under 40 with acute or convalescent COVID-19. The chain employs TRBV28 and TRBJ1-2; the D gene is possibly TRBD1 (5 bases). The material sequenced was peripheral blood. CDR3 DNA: TGTGCCAGCAGCCCGACAGTGACCTATGGCTACACCTTC. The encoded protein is CASSPTVTYGYTF.